This TCR beta chain was identified in a study of shared clonotypes between healthy human individuals. Germline assignment: CDR1 GTSNPN and CDR2 SVGIG (reference sequence). CDR3 length: 13 amino acids. V gave up 4 bases and J gave up 4 bases, with 13 bases separating them. The assay was immunoSEQ multiplex PCR, and TCRdb's table has in-frame clones only and misses some. Seen here are some 2,400,000 clones, approximately 94% observed once, and the top ten hold more than 0.1%. The genes are TRBV30 and TRBJ1-1; D ambiguous. Material for sequencing was naive CD4+ T cells sorted from blood. Described subset: CD45RA+ positively selected. The origin of this receptor is a man between 18 and 35 years old in good health. The CDR3 protein is CAWNSGASTEAFF. CDR3 bases: TGTGCCTGGAACTCGGGAGCGAGCACTGAAGCTTTCTTT.